This T cell receptor (beta chain) emerged from a study of neurological immune-mediated disorders. Overall study results and limits: The greatest TCR clonal expansion appeared in HTLV-1-associated myelopathy and the smallest, falling below healthy controls, in multiple sclerosis.

The V gene end was trimmed by 5 bases and the J gene end by 7 bases; junction bases not matched to a gene: 8. CDR3 length equals 14 residues. Germline V gene sequence: CDR1 SNHLY, CDR2 FYNNEI. This clonotype appeared many times. The antigen remains undetermined. TCRdb itself ran the 5' RACE reads through MiXCR, one entry per CDR3 protein. The sample comprises fewer than 35,000 distinct CDR3 sequences, approximately 4.5% of which are singletons, and roughly 23% rests with the top ten. The chain couples TRBV2 to TRBJ1-2, with 9 positions matching TRBD1. This TCR was recovered from a man between 18 and 29 years old in good health. The material sequenced was PBMCs. As DNA, the CDR3 is TGTGCCAGCAGTCAAACAGGGGGCGACGGTGGCTACACCTTC. Translated, it gives CASSQTGGDGGYTF. The full variable domain, rest sourced from reference TRBV2 and TRBJ1-2, is EPEVTQTPSHQVTQMGQEVILRCVPISNHLYFYWYRQILGQKVEFLVSFYNNEISEKSEIFDDQFSVERPDGSNFTLKIRSTKLEDSAMYFCASSQTGGDGGYTFGSGTRLTVV.